This T cell receptor beta chain was sequenced in a study of CD8 T cells in Susac syndrome. Germline lookup yields CDR1 SGHDT and CDR2 YYEEEE. The V and J ends lost 1 base and 6 bases, in that order; junction bases with no gene match: 4. This CDR3 has 14 amino acids. When the RNA was reverse transcribed, random hexamers were used with an input of roughly 0.45 to 1 ug. TCRdb redid the calling of the immunoSEQ multiplex PCR reads with MiXCR, one entry per CDR3 protein. The table lists hundreds of thousands of distinct CDR3 sequences, around 95% of them singletons. The clonotype was recovered from a human donor with multiple sclerosis. The sequenced sample was CD4+ T cells from PBMCs. The rearrangement links TRBV5-6 to TRBJ2-1, with 7 bases lining up with TRBD2. The DNA for the CDR3 is TGTGCCAGCAGCTTGCCGGGGGGAATCAATGAGCAGTTCTTC. It codes for CASSLPGGINEQFF.